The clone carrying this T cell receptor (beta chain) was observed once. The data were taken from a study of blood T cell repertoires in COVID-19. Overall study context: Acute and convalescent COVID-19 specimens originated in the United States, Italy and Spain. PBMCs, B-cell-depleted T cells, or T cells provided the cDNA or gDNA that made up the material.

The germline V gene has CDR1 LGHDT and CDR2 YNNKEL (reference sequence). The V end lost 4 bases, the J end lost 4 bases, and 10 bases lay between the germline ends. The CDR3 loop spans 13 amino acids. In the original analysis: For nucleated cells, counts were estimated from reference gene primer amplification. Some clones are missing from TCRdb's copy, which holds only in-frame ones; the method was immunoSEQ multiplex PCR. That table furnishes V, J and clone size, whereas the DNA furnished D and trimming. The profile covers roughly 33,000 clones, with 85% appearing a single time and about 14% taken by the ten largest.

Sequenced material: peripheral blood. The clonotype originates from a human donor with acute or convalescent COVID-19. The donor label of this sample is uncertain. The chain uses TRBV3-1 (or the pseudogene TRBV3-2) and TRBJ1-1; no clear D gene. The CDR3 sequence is CASSREGGTEAFF. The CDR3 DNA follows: TGTGCCAGCAGCCGCGAGGGAGGCACTGAAGCTTTCTTT.